This T cell receptor (beta chain) was profiled in a study of blood T cell repertoires in COVID-19. Study in general: COVID-19 samples from acute and convalescent phases originated in the United States, Italy and Spain. Sample material is recorded as cDNA or gDNA derived from T cells, B-cell-depleted T cells, or PBMCs.

Per the study methods: Estimation of nucleated cell counts was performed using reference gene primer amplification. Assay: immunoSEQ multiplex PCR; the TCRdb copy retains only in-frame clones and omits some. V and J calls and clone size are those listed in that table; D and trimming were worked out from the DNA. The table records some 140,000 clones, about 80% of them present only once. This receptor was taken from a man between 60 and 75 years old with acute or convalescent COVID-19. Sample: peripheral blood.

CDR3 DNA sequence: TGTGCCAGCAGCCGCCCTCAGGGGACTGGGGCCAACGTCCTGACTTTC. Its protein is CASSRPQGTGANVLTF. This chain connects TRBV28 to TRBJ2-6, with a tentative D call TRBD1 (6 bases). The length of the CDR3 is 16 residues. Germline CDR1 and CDR2: MDHEN and SYDVKM. V was pared by 6 bases and J by 2 bases, with 14 bases between.